The 12 T cell receptor beta chains below were found in one sample sequenced in a study of blood T cell repertoires in COVID-19. Data came from immunoSEQ multiplex PCR; TCRdb stores just in-frame clones and leaves some out. The repertoire holds 100,000 to 150,000 clones, with 78% as singletons. Sequenced sample: peripheral blood. The source is a man aged 70-80 years with acute or convalescent COVID-19.

Written as DNA, the CDR3 is TGTGCCAGCTCACCACCGTGGGCAGGGGTGAACACTGAAGCTTTCTTT. Translating gives CASSPPWAGVNTEAFF. This chain connects TRBV18 to TRBJ1-1; possible D gene TRBD1, 6 bases. The V end lost 0 bases, the J end lost 0 bases, and 11 bases lay between the germline ends. In germline, CDR1 is KGHSH, CDR2 LQKENI. This CDR3 has 16 residues. The variable domain in full, with the rest retrieved from reference TRBV18 and TRBJ1-1, is NAGVMQNPRHLVRRRGQEARLRCSPMKGHSHVYWYRQLPEEGLKFMVYLQKENIIDESGMPKERFSAEFPKEGPSILRIQQVVRGDSAAYFCASSPPWAGVNTEAFFGQGTRLTVV.

The V call is TRBV6-1, the J call TRBJ2-1, with D unclear. The CDR3 length is 14 residues. Germline lookup yields CDR1 MNHNS and CDR2 SASEGT. The V and J ends lost 3 bases and 9 bases respectively, with 15 bases between them. DNA of the CDR3: TGTGCCAGCAGTGAGACCCGTGGGTGGAGTGAGCAGTTCTTC. Translated, it gives CASSETRGWSEQFF.

The rearrangement uses TRBV5-1 and TRBJ2-6, with D possibly matching TRBD1 (6 bases). The germline V gene has CDR1 SGHRS and CDR2 YFSETQ. V lost 2 bases to trimming and J lost 0 bases, with 18 bases between them. The CDR3 spans 19 residues. CDR3 sequence reads: CASSFPGEDPISGANVLTF. The DNA for the CDR3 is TGCGCCAGCAGCTTTCCAGGGGAAGATCCCATCTCTGGGGCCAACGTCCTGACTTTC.

The rearrangement uses TRBV5-1 and TRBJ2-4, with D possibly matching TRBD2 (6 bases). Germline V lookup: CDR1 SGHRS, CDR2 YFSETQ. There are 14 residues in the CDR3. The V gene lost 4 bases and the J gene lost 8 bases, with 16 bases spanning the gap. CDR3 sequence reads: CASSPRGSADIQYF. DNA of the CDR3: TGCGCCAGCAGCCCCCGGGGGTCGGCGGACATTCAGTACTTC.

The V and J genes are TRBV5-1 and TRBJ1-1; perhaps TRBD1 as D (5 bases). CDR1 and CDR2 (germline): SGHRS, YFSETQ. This CDR3 spans 14 amino acids. V was pared by 4 bases and J by 1 base, with 11 bases between. The CDR3 region has the DNA TGCGCCAGCAGCCCGATTCAGGGGAACACTGAAGCTTTCTTT. Its translation is CASSPIQGNTEAFF.

The V call is TRBV21-1, the J call TRBJ1-2; TRBD1, the D gene given by the table, was not confirmed from the DNA. TRBV21-1 is a pseudogene segment. CDR3 length equals 14 residues. The CDR3 region is CASSGPGTGYGYTF. Written as DNA, the CDR3 is TGTGCCAGCAGCGGTCCCGGGACAGGCTATGGCTACACCTTC.

V usage is TRBV19 and J usage is TRBJ1-2; TRBD1 agrees at 9 bases. V shed 5 bases and J 7 bases; nucleotides not matched to a gene: 5. CDR3 size: 13 residues. The germline CDR1 and CDR2 sequences are LNHDA and SQIVND (reference sequence). This chain's CDR3 is CASSQTGGSGYTF. The CDR3 nucleotides read TGTGCCAGTAGTCAAACAGGGGGCAGTGGCTACACCTTC.

V usage is TRBV28 and J usage is TRBJ2-2, with TRBD2 matching 8 bases. With 5 bases clipped from V and 3 bases from J, the junction kept 5 bases outside the gene matches. The germline V gene has CDR1 MDHEN and CDR2 SYDVKM. CDR3 length: 15 amino acids. In nucleotides, the CDR3 is TGTGCCAGCAGTCTTCGGGGGGGCGACACCGGGGAGCTGTTTTTT. It encodes CASSLRGGDTGELFF.

The chain employs TRBV5-1 and TRBJ1-3, with D possibly TRBD1 on 5 matching bases. The V and J ends lost 0 bases and 4 bases respectively, with 11 bases between them. This CDR3 comprises 15 residues. The germline CDR1 and CDR2 sequences are SGHRS and YFSETQ. CDR3 sequence reads: CASSLAPGKGNTIYF. In DNA form, the CDR3 reads TGCGCCAGCAGCTTGGCCCCAGGGAAAGGAAACACCATATATTTT. Full variable domain (remainder filled in from reference TRBV5-1 and TRBJ1-3): KAGVTQTPRYLIKTRGQQVTLSCSPISGHRSVSWYQQTPGQGLQFLFEYFSETQRNKGNFPGRFSGRQFSNSRSEMNVSTLELGDSALYLCASSLAPGKGNTIYFGEGSWLTVV.

J is TRBJ2-7 and V is TRBV6-6; D is possibly TRBD1 (5 bases). Germline CDR1 MNHNY, CDR2 SVGAGI (reference sequence). The V end was cut by 6 bases, the J end by 0 bases, with 12 bases between. This CDR3 is built from 14 residues. The DNA for the CDR3 is TGTGCCAGCAGACGACAGTCTAGCTCCTACGAGCAGTACTTC. This encodes CASRRQSSSYEQYF.

This sequence joins TRBV7-2 and TRBJ2-4; TRBD1 matches at 7 bases. Germline V CDR1 and CDR2: SGHTA, FQGNSA. This CDR3 is built from 14 residues. J lost 9 bases, V lost 10 bases, and 15 bases had no gene match. CDR3 in amino acids: CATSYRDSNSIQYF. CDR3 in DNA: TGTGCCACTAGCTATAGGGACAGCAACAGCATTCAGTACTTC.

In this sample, this clone turned up a few times. V and J are TRBV10-3 and TRBJ1-2, with TRBD1 identical over 9 bases. After removal of 6 bases from V and 6 bases from J, the junction contained 11 bases not matched to a gene. The CDR3 is made up of 15 amino acids. Per germline, CDR1 ENHRY and CDR2 SYGVKD. CDR3 region: CAIRPRDRAHHGYTF. CDR3 sequence (DNA): TGTGCCATCAGGCCCCGGGACAGGGCTCATCATGGCTACACCTTC.